This TCR beta chain was sequenced in a study of blood T cell repertoires in COVID-19 (dated by TCRdb to 2019 to 2021). Turning to the overall study: The collaborator samples originated in the United States, Italy and Spain and spanned the acute and convalescent phases of COVID-19. The prospective study material was composed of cDNA or gDNA derived from T cells, B-cell-depleted T cells, or PBMCs. The dataset comprised deeply sampled blood TCRbeta repertoires from subjects exposed to, actively infected with, or recovered from COVID-19. A freely available public database, intended as a resource for researchers studying the immune response to SARS-CoV-2, is where the repertoires were released. Samples came from the ongoing ImmuneRACE study (first 160 participants) plus 1,254 subjects from 6 global collaborators. The sample metadata nearly always contained a de-identified subject ID, COVID-19 status, age in years and sex. Where HLA class I and class II types were available, the types were taken from metadata supplied by the sample provider, not from assay-based typing. Here is what the overall study found, with its caveats: The quantity of clinical and demographic metadata differed by source and by participant and was supplied without curation.

Trimming accounts for 5 bases at V and 3 bases at J, while the number of junction bases matched to no gene is 4. Including cysteine and phenylalanine, the CDR3 has 14 amino acids. CDR3 DNA only is kept here, 42 bases in frame from base 1. Sequences SGHRS (CDR1) and YFSETQ (CDR2) are obtained from the germline V gene. TCRbeta CDR3 regions were amplified from genomic DNA using the immunoSEQ Assay, a bias-controlled multiplex PCR. The paper's processing steps were these. Within the assay, amplification of reference gene primers was used to estimate how many nucleated cells each sample contained. To quantify the absolute abundance of each unique TCRbeta CDR3 rearrangement, sequence reads were collapsed and filtered. For each sample, productive Simpson clonality was calculated as the square root of Simpson's diversity index across productive rearrangements. TCRdb took this table from immuneACCESS and kept in-frame rearrangements with V and J called. Such tables lack part of the clones; where checked against another copy, unresolved V genes explain under half of the gap, and the rest is unexplained. That table is the source of V, J and clone size, and D and trimming were worked out from the DNA. The sample table records about 18,000 clones; roughly 88% of these occur just once. Of the sample, roughly 10% falls within the top ten clones.

The collaborating institutions used their own protocols to collect whole blood in K2EDTA tubes. For TCRbeta analysis, collaborators shipped samples in one of three forms: frozen whole blood, isolated PBMCs, or DNA extracted from either of those sample types. On this clone: Its antigen remains undetermined. One base away there is no much larger clone; base qualities are not given.

The chain couples TRBV5-1 to TRBJ2-7; TRBD1 lines up with 11 middle nucleotides. The sequence derives from a man aged 40-50 years with active COVID-19. Sequencing input: peripheral blood. The CDR3 region: CASRAGTGGYEQYF. In nucleotides, the sequence is TGCGCCAGCAGGGCCGGGACAGGGGGCTACGAGCAGTACTTC.